These 18 T cell receptor beta chains share one sample of origin, sequenced in a study of neurological immune-mediated disorders. TCRdb analysed the 5' RACE reads with MiXCR anew, one entry per CDR3 protein. The sample shows under 80,000 distinct CDR3 sequences, about 9% of them seen only once. The sequenced sample consisted of PBMCs. These TCRs come from a man aged 50 to 59 in good health.

A few counts support this clonotype. The CDR3 protein is CASSLPQSARSPLHF. In DNA form, the CDR3 reads TGTGCCAGCAGCTTACCCCAGAGCGCGAGGTCACCCCTCCACTTT. V and J are TRBV7-2 and TRBJ1-6; unclear D gene. V was trimmed by 2 bases and J by 10 bases, leaving 15 bases between them. CDR1 SGHTA and CDR2 FQGNSA come from the germline V gene. The CDR3 consists of 15 residues. The full variable domain, with the rest looked up from reference TRBV7-2 and TRBJ1-6, is GAGVSQSPSNKVTEKGKDVELRCDPISGHTALYWYRQSLGQGLEFLIYFQGNSAPDKSGLPSDRFSAERTGGSVSTLTIQRTQQEDSAVYLCASSLPQSARSPLHFGNGTRLTVT.

This clonotype has a count of ten or more. The chain has TRBV28 and TRBJ2-3; 10 bases map to TRBD2. Germline CDR1 reads MDHEN; CDR2 reads SYDVKM. The CDR3 is made up of 13 amino acids. DNA for the CDR3: TGTGCAACGGAGCGGGAGGGTGTAGATACGCAGTATTTT. The encoded protein is CATEREGVDTQYF.

This clonotype was detected ten times or more. CDR3 residues: CASSAGQGARGYTF. The DNA for the CDR3 is TGTGCCAGCAGCGCGGGACAGGGGGCTCGGGGCTACACCTTC. The V call is TRBV7-2, the J call TRBJ1-2, with TRBD1 matching over 12 bases. The V gene's germline CDR1 is SGHTA and CDR2 FQGNSA. The length of the CDR3 is 14 residues. V shed 5 bases and J 8 bases; nucleotides not matched to a gene: 6.

The sample holds many counts of this clonotype. V usage is TRBV5-8 and J usage is TRBJ2-3; perhaps TRBD2 as D (6 bases). The CDR3 runs 15 residues. The V and J ends lost 0 bases and 3 bases respectively, with 11 bases between them. The germline CDR1 and CDR2 sequences are SGHTS and YDEGEE. The CDR3 loop reads CASSLAGDRTDTQYF. The CDR3 DNA reads TGTGCCAGCAGCTTGGCGGGGGACCGGACAGATACGCAGTATTTT.

This clonotype was seen ten or more times. The rearrangement joins TRBV20-1 to TRBJ2-1; 14 nucleotides line up with TRBD2. Looked up from germline, CDR1 is DFQATT and CDR2 is SNEGSKA (reference sequence). With V trimmed by 3 bases and J by 8 bases, 6 bases remained unmatched. The CDR3 contains 15 residues. The CDR3 region has the DNA TGCAGTGCTAGCGGGGGGACTAGCGGGAGTCATGAGCAGTTCTTC. It yields the protein CSASGGTSGSHEQFF.

This clonotype was counted at least ten times. The rearrangement uses TRBV9 and TRBJ2-5; TRBD1 agrees at 9 bases. Germline-derived CDR1 and CDR2 are SGDLS and YYNGEE. J gave up 4 bases and V 4 bases, and 8 bases lay outside the gene matches. This CDR3 has 15 amino acids. The CDR3 region has the DNA TGTGCCAGCAGCCCAGGACAGGGGAGTGGAGAGACCCAGTACTTC. Protein: CASSPGQGSGETQYF.

The table lists this clonotype with many counts. The chain has TRBV28 and TRBJ1-4; possibly TRBD1 for D (5 bases). Per the germline V gene, CDR1 is MDHEN and CDR2 is SYDVKM. The CDR3 sequence is 15 residues long. The ends were cut back, 2 bases at V and 8 bases at J, with 15 bases in the middle. The CDR3 DNA follows: TGTGCCAGCAGTTTAGGCGGGGGAATGGTCGAAAAACTGTTTTTT. The encoded protein is CASSLGGGMVEKLFF.

Concerning this clonotype itself: A much larger clone lies one base from this, so it may be a read error. This chain joins TRBV18 and TRBJ2-6; D is ambiguous. Per the germline V gene, CDR1 is KGHSH and CDR2 is LQKENI. The CDR3 sequence is 16 residues long. This CDR3 reads CATSPRGSSGANVLTF. CDR3 coding DNA: TGTGCCACCTCACCACGCGGAAGCTCTGGGGCCAACGTCCTGACTTTC.

This clonotype appeared many times. The chain has TRBV5-5 and TRBJ1-2; 7 bases align to TRBD1. The J segment lost 0 bases and the V segment lost 4 bases, leaving 6 bases of the junction unmatched. This CDR3 region has 15 residues. From germline, CDR1 is SGHKS and CDR2 YYEKEE (reference sequence). CDR3 loop: CASSATGESNYGYTF. The CDR3, as DNA: TGTGCCAGCAGCGCCACAGGGGAATCTAACTATGGCTACACCTTC.

This clonotype was detected many times. The chain uses TRBV20-1 and TRBJ1-2; D is perhaps TRBD1 (5 bases). The CDR3 totals 15 residues. Trimming shortened V by 0 bases and J by 2 bases, and 13 bases separated the two germline ends. The germline V gene has CDR1 DFQATT and CDR2 SNEGSKA (reference sequence). CDR3 DNA: TGCAGTGCTAGAGAACGACCCCGGGACAACTATGGCTACACCTTC. Translation gives CSARERPRDNYGYTF.

This clonotype was seen ten or more times. This chain uses TRBV25-1 with TRBJ2-5; D ambiguous. The CDR3 consists of 15 residues. The V end was cut by 0 bases, the J end by 2 bases, with 10 bases between. Germline lookup yields CDR1 MGHDK and CDR2 SYGVNS. This CDR3 reads CASSEYRAQQETQYF. CDR3 sequence (DNA): TGTGCCAGCAGTGAATATCGGGCCCAACAAGAGACCCAGTACTTC.

This clonotype was counted ten times or more. The gene calls are TRBV27 and TRBJ1-6, with D possibly matching TRBD1 (5 bases). Germline V gene sequence: CDR1 MNHEY, CDR2 SMNVEV (reference sequence). CDR3 length: 14 residues. Trimming took 6 bases from V and 5 from J, leaving 11 bases between them. CDR3 coding DNA: TGTGCCAGCAGCCCCACGGGGGATAATTCACCCCTCCACTTT. Its protein product is CASSPTGDNSPLHF.

This clonotype was counted at least ten times. The chain uses TRBV5-1 and TRBJ2-1; D perhaps matches TRBD1 (6 bases). Germline V gene lookup returns CDR1 SGHRS and CDR2 YFSETQ. The V gene lost 0 bases and the J gene lost 6 bases, with 13 bases spanning the gap. CDR3 length: 15 residues. The CDR3 reads CASSLAAGVGNEQFF. The CDR3 region has the DNA TGCGCCAGCAGCTTGGCGGCAGGGGTGGGCAATGAGCAGTTCTTC.

At least ten counts were recorded for this clonotype. The gene calls are TRBV20-1 and TRBJ2-1; 11 bases fit TRBD2. CDR1 DFQATT and CDR2 SNEGSKA come from the germline V gene (reference sequence). Germline trimming cut 4 bases from V and 6 bases from J; bases unmatched to any gene: 5. The CDR3 has 14 residues. CDR3 sequence (DNA): TGCAGTGCTAAACTAGCGGGAGCCACCAATGAGCAGTTCTTC. It yields the protein CSAKLAGATNEQFF.

This clonotype was seen ten or more times. The rearrangement uses TRBV27 and TRBJ1-1; D call uncertain. The V and J ends lost 5 bases and 1 base respectively, with 14 bases between them. Germline V gene sequence: CDR1 MNHEY, CDR2 SMNVEV (reference sequence). The CDR3 is 15 residues long. CDR3 sequence (DNA): TGTGCCAGCAGTCCGTCGGGGTTCGGGAACACTGAAGCTTTCTTT. Translation: CASSPSGFGNTEAFF.

This chain connects TRBV20-1 to TRBJ1-6; possibly TRBD1 for D (5 bases). The CDR3 length is 14 residues. Looked up from germline, CDR1 is DFQATT and CDR2 is SNEGSKA (reference sequence). Deletions cut 2 bases from V and 10 bases from J, with 15 bases between. The CDR3 region has the DNA TGCAGTGCTAGATCGGGGGTGGGAGAGTCACCCCTCCACTTT. This translates into CSARSGVGESPLHF.

A note on this clonotype: This sequence may be a read error, since a much larger clone differs from it by one base. V usage is TRBV7-2 and J usage is TRBJ2-5, with 9 nucleotides matching TRBD1. The CDR3 covers 16 residues. The V gene's germline CDR1 is SGHTA and CDR2 FQGNSA. In DNA, the CDR3 is TGTGCCAGCAAGGGACCGTTACAGGGGGCTCGGGAGAACCAGTACTTC. Residues: CASKGPLQGARENQYF.

This clonotype was seen more than once but under ten times. The chain recombines TRBV28 with TRBJ1-2, with 7 bases lining up with TRBD1. CDR1 and CDR2 (germline): MDHEN, SYDVKM. The ends lost 4 bases at V and 2 bases at J; junction bases unmatched: 7. This CDR3 is 15 amino acids long. CDR3 sequence reads: CASSSEGQQNYGYTF. In nucleotides, the CDR3 is TGTGCCAGCAGTTCGGAGGGACAGCAGAACTATGGCTACACCTTC.